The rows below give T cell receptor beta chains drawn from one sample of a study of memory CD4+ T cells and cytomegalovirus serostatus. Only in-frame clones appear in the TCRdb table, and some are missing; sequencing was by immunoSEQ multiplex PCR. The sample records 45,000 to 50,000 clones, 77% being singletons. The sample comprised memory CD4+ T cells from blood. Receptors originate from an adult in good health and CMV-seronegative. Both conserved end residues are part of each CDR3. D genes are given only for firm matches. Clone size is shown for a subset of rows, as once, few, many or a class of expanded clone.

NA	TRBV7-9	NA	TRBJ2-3	CASGSSSSTDTQYF	TGTGCCAGCGGGTCCTCATCTAGCACAGATACGCAGTATTTT
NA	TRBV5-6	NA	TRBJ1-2	CASSYRTYTPNYGYTF	TGTGCCAGCAGCTATCGGACCTACACCCCTAACTATGGCTACACCTTC
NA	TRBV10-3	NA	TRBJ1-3	CAISQGLETGNTIYF	TGTGCCATCAGCCAGGGATTAGAAACTGGAAACACCATATATTTT
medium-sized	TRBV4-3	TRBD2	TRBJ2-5	CASSQRGGQETQYF	TGCGCCAGCAGCCAGCGGGGGGGCCAAGAGACCCAGTACTTC
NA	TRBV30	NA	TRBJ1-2	CAWSQGSVYGYTF	TGTGCCTGGAGTCAGGGGTCGGTCTATGGCTACACCTTC
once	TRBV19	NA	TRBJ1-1	CASRKGGTQNTEAFF	TGTGCCAGCCGAAAAGGAGGGACCCAGAACACTGAAGCTTTCTTT
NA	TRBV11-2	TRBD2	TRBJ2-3	CASSSLAGGQDTQYF	TGTGCCAGCAGCTCACTAGCGGGGGGGCAAGATACGCAGTATTTT
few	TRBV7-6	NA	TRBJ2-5	CASSFGARETQYF	TGTGCCAGCAGCTTCGGCGCGAGGGAGACCCAGTACTTC
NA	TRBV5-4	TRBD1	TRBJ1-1	CASSRGSGTAYEAFF	TGTGCCAGCAGCCGAGGCTCCGGGACAGCGTACGAAGCTTTCTTT
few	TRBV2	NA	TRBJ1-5	CASMVSGVGQPQHF	TGTGCCAGCATGGTATCAGGGGTAGGTCAGCCCCAGCATTTT
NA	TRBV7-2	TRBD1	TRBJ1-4	CASSLHLGTVPNEKLFF	TGTGCCAGCAGCCTCCACCTCGGGACAGTGCCTAATGAAAAACTGTTTTTT
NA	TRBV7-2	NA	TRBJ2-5	CASSLSETQYF	TGTGCCAGCAGCTTATCAGAGACCCAGTACTTC
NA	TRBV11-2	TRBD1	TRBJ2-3	CASSLVPTGSHSDTQYF	TGTGCCAGCAGCTTAGTTCCGACAGGGAGCCACTCAGATACGCAGTATTTT
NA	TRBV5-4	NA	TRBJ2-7	CASSPRGGQPYEQYF	TGTGCCAGCAGCCCAAGAGGAGGACAGCCCTACGAGCAGTACTTC
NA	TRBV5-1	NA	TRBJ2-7	CASSLGSSSYEQYF	TGCGCCAGCAGCTTGGGCTCGAGCTCCTACGAGCAGTACTTC
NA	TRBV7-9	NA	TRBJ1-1	CASSLDRDKAFF	TGTGCCAGCAGCTTAGACAGAGATAAGGCTTTCTTT
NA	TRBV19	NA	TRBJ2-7	CASSWRFGGPTYEQYF	TGTGCCAGTAGCTGGAGGTTTGGGGGGCCCACTTACGAGCAGTACTTC
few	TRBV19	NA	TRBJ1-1	CASKSNTEAFF	TGTGCCAGTAAGTCGAACACTGAAGCTTTCTTT
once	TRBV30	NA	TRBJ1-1	CAWSVWGITEAFF	TGTGCCTGGAGTGTATGGGGGATCACTGAAGCTTTCTTT
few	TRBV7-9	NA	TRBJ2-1	CASSQARSQGYNEQFF	TGTGCCAGCAGCCAGGCCCGGTCCCAAGGCTACAATGAGCAGTTCTTC
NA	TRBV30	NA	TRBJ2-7	CACSAGYEQYF	TGTGCCTGCTCTGCTGGATACGAGCAGTACTTC
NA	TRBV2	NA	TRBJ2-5	CASSRSQDPQETQYF	TGTGCCAGCAGCCGTTCCCAGGACCCACAAGAGACCCAGTACTTC
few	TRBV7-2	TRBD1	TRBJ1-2	CASSLEAAGGDYGYTF	TGTGCCAGCAGCTTAGAGGCCGCAGGGGGCGACTATGGCTACACCTTC
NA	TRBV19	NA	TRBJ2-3	CASSISRQDTQYF	TGTGCCAGTAGTATCTCCCGCCAAGATACGCAGTATTTT
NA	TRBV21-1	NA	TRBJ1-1	CASSKAGAPNTEAFF	TGTGCCAGCAGCAAAGCCGGGGCGCCGAACACTGAAGCTTTCTTT
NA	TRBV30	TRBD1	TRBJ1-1	CAWSGDRENTEAFF	TGTGCCTGGAGTGGGGACAGGGAGAACACTGAAGCTTTCTTT
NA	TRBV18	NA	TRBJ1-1	CASSPSRDTEAFF	TGTGCCAGCTCACCAAGTCGGGACACTGAAGCTTTCTTT
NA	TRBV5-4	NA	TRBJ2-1	CASSRGSSSYNEQFF	TGTGCCAGCAGCCGGGGGTCGAGCTCCTACAATGAGCAGTTCTTC
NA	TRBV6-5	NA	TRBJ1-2	CASSPTGAYGYTF	TGTGCCAGCAGTCCGACCGGGGCCTATGGCTACACCTTC
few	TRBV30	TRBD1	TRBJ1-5	CAWGQGPNQPQHF	TGTGCCTGGGGACAGGGCCCCAATCAGCCCCAGCATTTT
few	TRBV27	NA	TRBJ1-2	CASRHASGANYGYTF	TGTGCCAGCAGACATGCCTCGGGGGCTAACTATGGCTACACCTTC
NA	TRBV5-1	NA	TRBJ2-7	CASSLAGDGYEQYF	TGCGCCAGCAGCTTGGCTGGGGACGGCTACGAGCAGTACTTC
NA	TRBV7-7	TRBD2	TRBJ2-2	CASSSRTSGGINTGELFF	TGTGCTAGCAGCTCCCGGACTAGCGGGGGGATAAACACCGGGGAGCTGTTTTTT
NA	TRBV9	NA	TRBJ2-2	CASSVGGLNTGELFF	TGTGCCAGCAGCGTAGGAGGGCTGAACACCGGGGAGCTGTTTTTT
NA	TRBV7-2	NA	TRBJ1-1	CASSLQGGGNTEAFF	TGTGCCAGCAGCTTACAGGGAGGGGGAAACACTGAAGCTTTCTTT
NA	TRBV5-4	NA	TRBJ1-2	CASSSPQGLGNYGYTF	TGTGCCAGCAGCAGTCCCCAGGGTTTGGGAAACTATGGCTACACCTTC
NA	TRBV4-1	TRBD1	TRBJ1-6	CASSQDLPGGSDSPLHF	TGCGCCAGCAGCCAAGATCTTCCAGGGGGCTCGGATTCACCCCTCCACTTT
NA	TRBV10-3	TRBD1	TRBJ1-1	CATGGTGGTEAFF	TGTGCCACGGGGGGGACAGGGGGCACTGAAGCTTTCTTT
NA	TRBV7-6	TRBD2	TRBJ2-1	CASSLDGLAGNEQFF	TGTGCCAGCAGCTTAGACGGACTAGCGGGCAATGAGCAGTTCTTC
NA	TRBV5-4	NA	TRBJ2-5	CASSLEQGWSQETQYF	TGTGCCAGCAGCTTGGAACAGGGCTGGTCCCAAGAGACCCAGTACTTC
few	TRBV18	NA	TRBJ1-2	CASSPRSGRSEGGYTF	TGTGCCAGCTCACCACGATCGGGGAGATCTGAGGGTGGCTACACCTTC
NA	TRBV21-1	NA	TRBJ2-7	CASKVLAGEQYF	TGTGCCAGCAAAGTTTTGGCGGGCGAGCAGTACTTC
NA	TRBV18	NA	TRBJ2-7	CASSPHVGGAGSEQYF	TGTGCCAGCTCACCACATGTAGGGGGCGCCGGGAGCGAGCAGTACTTC
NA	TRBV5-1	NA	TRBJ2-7	CASSESRSYEQYF	TGCGCCAGCAGCGAGAGTAGGTCCTACGAGCAGTACTTC
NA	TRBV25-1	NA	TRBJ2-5	CATRKGGAGETQYF	TGTGCCACCCGGAAGGGGGGGGCCGGAGAGACCCAGTACTTC
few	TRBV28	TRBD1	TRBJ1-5	CASNLRGTRQPQHF	TGTGCCAGCAACCTCAGGGGGACACGGCAGCCCCAGCATTTT
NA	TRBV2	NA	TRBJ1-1	CASSERGNTEAFF	TGTGCCAGCAGTGAAAGGGGGAACACTGAAGCTTTCTTT
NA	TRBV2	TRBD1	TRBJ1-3	CASSALTGSSGNTIYF	TGTGCCAGCAGTGCCCTGACAGGGTCCTCTGGAAACACCATATATTTT
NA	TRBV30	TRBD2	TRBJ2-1	CAWSTSGGANEQFF	TGTGCCTGGAGTACTAGCGGGGGGGCAAATGAGCAGTTCTTC
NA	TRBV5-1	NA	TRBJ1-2	CASSLQGRGNGYTF	TGCGCCAGCAGCTTGCAAGGTCGAGGGAATGGCTACACCTTC
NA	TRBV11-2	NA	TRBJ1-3	CASSPRIWEGGSGNTIYF	TGTGCCAGCAGCCCGAGGATTTGGGAGGGGGGCTCTGGAAACACCATATATTTT
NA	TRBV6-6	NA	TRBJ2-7	CASSYSSSLSYEQYF	TGTGCCAGCAGTTACTCATCATCCCTCTCCTACGAGCAGTACTTC
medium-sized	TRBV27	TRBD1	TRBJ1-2	CASSSPWTGVDYGYTF	TGTGCCAGCAGTTCCCCCTGGACAGGGGTGGACTATGGCTACACCTTC
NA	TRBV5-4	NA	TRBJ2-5	CASSWNTQETQYF	TGTGCCAGCAGTTGGAACACCCAAGAGACCCAGTACTTC
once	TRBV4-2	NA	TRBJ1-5	CASSQERGRGYQPQHF	TGTGCCAGCAGCCAAGAAAGAGGGAGGGGCTATCAGCCCCAGCATTTT
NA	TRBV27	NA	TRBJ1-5	CASSPRGQRIYSNQPQHF	TGTGCCAGCAGTCCGAGGGGACAACGAATTTATAGCAATCAGCCCCAGCATTTT
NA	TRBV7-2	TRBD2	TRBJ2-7	CASSLAGGYGEQYF	TGTGCCAGCAGCCTAGCGGGGGGTTACGGCGAGCAGTACTTC
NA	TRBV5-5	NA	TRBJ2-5	CASSLAGAGKTQYF	TGTGCCAGCAGCTTGGCAGGGGCCGGGAAGACCCAGTACTTC
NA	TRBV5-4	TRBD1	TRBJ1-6	CASRSGQINSPLHF	TGTGCCAGCAGATCGGGACAGATTAATTCACCCCTCCACTTT
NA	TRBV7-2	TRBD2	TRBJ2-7	CASSLGGGGVEEQYF	TGTGCCAGCAGCTTGGGAGGCGGGGGGGTCGAGGAGCAGTACTTC